The 10 T cell receptor beta chains below were found in one sample sequenced in a study of T cell clusters in autoimmune cytopenias. TRB was amplified from roughly 0.25 ug of peripheral blood genomic DNA per sample. Multiplex touch-down PCR amplified TRB using TRB-A and TRB-B pools in one tube. TCRdb re-called the multiplex PCR reads and shows each CDR3 protein once, DNA omitted. Its listing shows 4,500 to 6,500 distinct CDR3 sequences. The sequenced sample consisted of peripheral blood. Receptor source: a human donor with an autoimmune cytopenia or autoimmune hepatitis (not recorded which).

In terms of frequency, this clonotype is medium-sized. The chain combines TRBV6-5 with TRBJ2-1; with no DNA, the TCRdb D assignment of TRBD2 cannot be verified. Germline V gene lookup returns CDR1 MNHEY and CDR2 SVGAGI. The CDR3 contains 15 residues. The CDR3 spells CASSYERGGYNEQFF.

The chain combines TRBV18 with TRBJ1-1. The CDR3 runs 16 residues. Germline V CDR1 and CDR2: KGHSH, LQKENI. The CDR3 loop reads CASSPWTRPLNTEAFF.

This clonotype is identified as medium-sized from frequency. The chain joins TRBV5-5 to TRBJ2-1. The CDR3 consists of 12 residues. CDR1 and CDR2 from the germline V gene are SGHKS and YYEKEE (reference sequence). CDR3 sequence reads: CASSGQGAEQFF.

The chain uses TRBV7-9 and TRBJ2-1; TCRdb gives TRBD2 as the D gene, but with no DNA this cannot be confirmed. This CDR3 has 15 amino acids. Germline CDR1 is SEHNR and CDR2 is FQNEAQ (reference sequence). This CDR3 is CASSSPGLANNEQFF.

This clonotype is classed as medium-sized (0.01 to 0.1%) by frequency. This sequence joins TRBV6-5 and TRBJ1-2. This CDR3 contains 13 residues. Germline CDR1 reads MNHEY; CDR2 reads SVGAGI. The CDR3 is CASSYQGRAGYTF.

The V and J genes are TRBV10-3 and TRBJ1-5. This CDR3 is built from 12 residues. The germline V gene encodes CDR1 ENHRY and CDR2 SYGVKD. The CDR3 is CAISPNKQPQHF.

The chain is built from TRBV7-9 and TRBJ2-5; lacking DNA, the TRBD1 call made by TCRdb goes unchecked. This CDR3 is built from 16 residues. Germline CDR1 is SEHNR and CDR2 is FQNEAQ (reference sequence). CDR3 protein: CASSGKLRDTQETQYF.

Considering frequency, this clonotype is medium-sized. The V gene is TRBV27, the J gene TRBJ1-2; TCRdb gives TRBD1 as the D gene, but with no DNA this cannot be confirmed. This CDR3 has 13 residues. In germline, CDR1 is MNHEY, CDR2 SMNVEV (reference sequence). CDR3 in amino acids: CASSLRGEYGYTF.

The chain recombines TRBV13 with TRBJ1-1; TCRdb returns TRBD1, unconfirmable since there is no DNA. Per germline, CDR1 PRHDT and CDR2 FYEKMQ (reference sequence). This CDR3 region has 14 residues. The CDR3 protein is CASSLGQGAFEAFF.

By frequency, this clonotype registers medium-sized. The chain couples TRBV15 to TRBJ2-7; TCRdb's assignment of TRBD1 cannot be checked, as there is no DNA. CDR3 length: 16 residues. Germline-derived CDR1 and CDR2 are LNHNV and YYDKDF (reference sequence). This CDR3 reads CATSSPPGQENYEQYF.